This T cell receptor beta chain comes out of a study of T-cell reconstitution after alpha-beta-depleted transplantation in children. The CDR3 contains 16 residues. After removal of 2 bases from V and 8 bases from J, the junction contained 12 bases not matched to a gene. Of note for this clonotype: Its matching antigen is unknown.

Overall study findings and caveats: For some patients, TCRbeta diversity was high at day 60 because of recipient T cells and thymic progenitors that survived. The study reportedly traced alpha-beta T cells about two months after transplant to several hundred expanded graft clones.

Unique molecular identifiers were used to barcode this TCRbeta library. TCRdb used MiXCR to reprocess the PCR reads, holding one entry per CDR3 protein. There are around 490,000 distinct CDR3 sequences in the sample; approximately 10% occur only once, and 11% to 15% lies in the top ten. The receptor was derived from a female patient aged 2-9 years who had a stem cell transplant for aplastic anemia, so the T cells may come from the graft donor. The sequenced sample was PBMCs, mostly from graft donor cells, obtained 180 days after TCRalphabeta/CD19-depleted stem cell transplant. V is TRBV12-3 or TRBV12-4 and J is TRBJ2-1; TRBD2 aligns across 7 bases. This chain's CDR3 is CASSLIPSGQPDEQFF. The DNA of the CDR3 is TGTGCCAGCAGTTTAATACCTAGCGGCCAACCGGATGAGCAGTTCTTC.